A single sample is the source of the 21 T cell receptor beta chains below, sequenced in a study of cytomegalovirus exposure and HLA in healthy donors. Use of 60 Vbeta and 13 Jbeta primers characterized the PCR. Produced via immunoSEQ multiplex PCR; TCRdb's table is partial and in-frame only. The sample includes 30,000 to 40,000 clones. The sample taken for sequencing was PBMCs. These receptors were obtained from a human donor in good health.

The chain has TRBV2 and TRBJ1-1; D might be TRBD1 (6 bases). Between the trimmed V and J ends, which lost 8 bases and 4 bases, there was a span of 17 bases. The germline gives CDR1 SNHLY, CDR2 FYNNEI. The CDR3 is made up of 14 amino acids. Here the CDR3 reads CASGGGAGGTEAFF. The CDR3 DNA sequence: TGTGCCAGCGGCGGGGGGGCTGGGGGCACTGAAGCTTTCTTT.

This chain links TRBV19 with TRBJ1-5; the match to TRBD1 covers 8 bases. V dropped 10 bases and J dropped 6; count of bases not matched to a gene: 11. Germline V lookup: CDR1 LNHDA, CDR2 SQIVND (reference sequence). This CDR3 region has 14 residues. This CDR3 is CATQVAGGGQPQHF. In DNA, the CDR3 is TGTGCCACCCAGGTGGCAGGGGGCGGTCAGCCCCAGCATTTT.

V gene TRBV28 combines with J gene TRBJ1-3; weak D call: TRBD1 (6 bases). The V end was cut by 3 bases, the J end by 4 bases, with 13 bases between. The CDR3 covers 15 residues. Germline CDR1 is MDHEN and CDR2 is SYDVKM. The DNA of the CDR3 is TGTGCCAGCAGTTTGTTACAGGGAGAAGGAAACACCATATATTTT. This translates into CASSLLQGEGNTIYF.

J is TRBJ2-7 and V is TRBV5-4; D is ambiguous. The CDR3 length is 14 residues. Trimming left V 1 base short and J 2 bases short, with 10 bases between. CDR1 and CDR2 (germline): SGHNT, YYREEE (reference sequence). The CDR3 protein is CASSLSVNPYEQYF. CDR3 nucleotide sequence: TGTGCCAGCAGCTTGTCGGTTAATCCCTACGAGCAGTACTTC.

The chain couples TRBV4-1 to TRBJ1-1; D not resolved. The CDR3 has 13 residues. CDR1 and CDR2 from the germline V gene are MGHRA and YSYEKL. V lost 4 bases and J 4 bases, leaving 10 bases between the germline ends. CDR3 residues: CASSPRGSTEAFF. CDR3 sequence (DNA): TGCGCCAGCAGCCCACGGGGTAGCACTGAAGCTTTCTTT.

This rearrangement joins TRBV19 to TRBJ1-5, with D perhaps matching TRBD1 (5 bases). CDR1 is LNHDA, CDR2 SQIVND, per germline (reference sequence). Trimming left V 4 bases short and J 5 bases short, with 15 bases between. The CDR3 is 15 amino acids. The CDR3 DNA reads TGTGCCAGTAGTAAGTTGTCGGGCAGGGATCAGCCCCAGCATTTT. As protein: CASSKLSGRDQPQHF.

On this clone itself: One end of the junction fails to match germline, which may point to a read error. Distinct nucleotide sequences in the sample also encode this CDR3. The CDR3 loop is CASSLGSEGDSPLHF. In nucleotides, the CDR3 is TGTGCCAGCAGTTTAGGGTCCGAGGGTGATTCACCCCTACACTTT. V is TRBV28 and J is TRBJ1-6; D ambiguous. The CDR3 totals 15 residues. CDR1 and CDR2 (germline): MDHEN, SYDVKM.

The chain has TRBV6-1 and TRBJ2-2; D is perhaps TRBD2 (7 bases). Trimming stripped 4 bases from V and 8 bases from J, with 17 bases between. The CDR3 length is 15 residues. Germline V lookup: CDR1 MNHNS, CDR2 SASEGT. CDR3 in DNA: TGTGCCAGCAGTGCCCAAGGGGGGGGTGCGGGGGAGCTGTTTTTT. It codes for CASSAQGGGAGELFF.

The chain combines TRBV6-5 with TRBJ1-5; maybe TRBD1 (6 bases). This CDR3 region has 14 residues. Germline lookup yields CDR1 MNHEY and CDR2 SVGAGI. Trimming took 0 bases from V and 11 from J, leaving 14 bases between them. CDR3 loop: CASSYSGTTSAQHF. The DNA of the CDR3 is TGTGCCAGCAGTTACTCGGGGACAACGTCAGCCCAGCATTTT.

The chain carries TRBV5-1 and TRBJ1-4, with a weak D call TRBD1 (6 bases). With 3 bases removed from V and 8 bases from J, the gap between germline ends came to 11 bases. Per the germline V gene, CDR1 is SGHRS and CDR2 is YFSETQ. This CDR3 is built from 13 residues. CDR3 amino acids: CASSSGTREKLFF. CDR3 sequence (DNA): TGCGCCAGCAGCTCCGGGACAAGGGAAAAACTGTTTTTT.

This chain links TRBV9 with TRBJ2-3; D unclear. The germline V and J ends were trimmed by 0 bases and 2 bases, with 10 bases remaining between them. Per the germline V gene, CDR1 is SGDLS and CDR2 is YYNGEE. CDR3 length equals 15 residues. The CDR3 DNA reads TGTGCCAGCAGCGTAGCGGTCGATTCCACAGATACGCAGTATTTT. Translation: CASSVAVDSTDTQYF.

The rearrangement links TRBV2 to TRBJ2-3; D perhaps matches TRBD2 (7 bases). The V gene lost 6 bases and the J gene lost 4 bases, with 14 bases spanning the gap. The CDR3 is 14 amino acids. Germline lookup yields CDR1 SNHLY and CDR2 FYNNEI. The chain's CDR3 is CASSGGGLADTQYF. The CDR3 DNA reads as TGTGCCAGCAGCGGCGGGGGCCTAGCAGATACGCAGTATTTT.

This chain uses TRBV9 with TRBJ2-5; D may be TRBD2 (6 bases). Germline-derived CDR1 and CDR2 are SGDLS and YYNGEE. V was clipped by 2 bases and J by 5 bases, with 16 bases between them. The length of the CDR3 is 15 residues. CDR3 amino acids: CASSVTGRGMETQYF. In DNA form, the CDR3 reads TGTGCCAGCAGCGTGACGGGTCGGGGGATGGAGACCCAGTACTTC.

The V and J genes are TRBV27 and TRBJ1-1; D might be TRBD1 (6 bases). This CDR3 contains 13 residues. Per germline, CDR1 MNHEY and CDR2 SMNVEV (reference sequence). The V gene lost 5 bases and the J gene lost 5 bases, with 12 bases spanning the gap. The CDR3 sequence is CASSPGVRTEAFF. The CDR3 nucleotides are TGTGCCAGCAGTCCAGGGGTTCGAACTGAAGCTTTCTTT.

The V and J genes are TRBV2 and TRBJ1-3, with D hard to call. Germline assignment: CDR1 SNHLY and CDR2 FYNNEI. Trimming took 3 bases from V and 7 from J, leaving 10 bases between them. This CDR3 comprises 13 residues. The CDR3 is CASSEGPKNTIYF. In DNA form, the CDR3 reads TGTGCCAGCAGTGAGGGCCCGAAGAACACCATATATTTT.

As for this clone: Additional DNA sequences in this sample encode the identical CDR3. The chain couples TRBV4-1 to TRBJ1-6, with unresolved D. CDR1 and CDR2 from the germline V gene are MGHRA and YSYEKL. The CDR3 spans 18 residues. The V end was cut by 3 bases, the J end by 1 base, with 16 bases between. The CDR3, as DNA: TGCGCCAGCAGCCAGGTCGACATGGGTTTTTCCTATAATTCACCCCTCCACTTT. This translates into CASSQVDMGFSYNSPLHF.

The chain is built from TRBV5-1 and TRBJ2-7, with 8 bases matching TRBD1. Germline CDR1 reads SGHRS; CDR2 reads YFSETQ. CDR3 length equals 15 residues. The V gene end was trimmed by 4 bases and the J gene end by 4 bases; junction bases not matched to a gene: 10. The CDR3 loop is CASSPAGTGYYEQYF. The CDR3 DNA follows: TGCGCCAGCAGCCCGGCAGGGACAGGATATTACGAGCAGTACTTC.

This rearrangement joins TRBV9 to TRBJ1-2; the match to TRBD1 covers 7 bases. CDR1 SGDLS and CDR2 YYNGEE come from the germline V gene. CDR3 length: 17 amino acids. J gave up 8 bases and V 0 bases, and 16 bases lay outside the gene matches. The CDR3 is CASSVGQGVQFLGGYTF. The CDR3 DNA follows: TGTGCCAGCAGCGTAGGACAGGGCGTTCAGTTCCTAGGGGGCTACACCTTC.

The chain couples TRBV19 to TRBJ1-5; 8 nucleotides line up with TRBD1. The CDR3 loop spans 13 amino acids. CDR1 LNHDA and CDR2 SQIVND come from the germline V gene (reference sequence). Unmatched junction bases numbered 4, after V lost 7 bases and J lost 5 bases. The CDR3 DNA reads TGTGCCAGTACCCCGACAGGGGATCAGCCCCAGCATTTT. It codes for CASTPTGDQPQHF.

The chain combines TRBV18 with TRBJ2-7; 7 nucleotides align to TRBD2. Germline V CDR1 and CDR2: KGHSH, LQKENI. V dropped 3 bases and J dropped 3; count of bases not matched to a gene: 5. This CDR3 spans 14 amino acids. CDR3 nucleotide sequence: TGTGCCAGCTCACCTGGGGGAGGGTACTACGAGCAGTACTTC. It encodes CASSPGGGYYEQYF.

This chain connects TRBV28 to TRBJ1-2; D is undetermined. This CDR3 comprises 12 residues. The germline gives CDR1 MDHEN, CDR2 SYDVKM. With 8 bases removed from V and 7 bases from J, the gap between germline ends came to 14 bases. The CDR3 nucleotides are TGTGCCAGCGGATCGTGGCGGTCTGGCTACACCTTC. It is translated as CASGSWRSGYTF.